This passage covers 8 T cell receptor beta chains from one sample sequenced in a study of identical twins. TCRdb called the 5' RACE reads again in MiXCR, with one record for every CDR3 protein. The top ten clones hold under 3.5% of a sample with 450,000 to 650,000 distinct CDR3 sequences, 9.6% of them seen once. This same sample was also taken into another study, of yellow fever vaccine responses in identical twins.

Source material: PBMCs. All receptors come from a woman between 18 and 29 years old in good health.

This clonotype has just a few counts. The gene calls are TRBV29-1 and TRBJ2-3, with 9 bases lining up with TRBD2. The CDR3 spans 17 residues. The germline V gene has CDR1 SQVTM and CDR2 ANQGSEA. Trimming took 4 bases from V and 2 from J; bases not matched to a gene: 13. The CDR3 spells CSVVVRGSGSPTDTQYF. The CDR3 nucleotides are TGCAGCGTTGTGGTCAGGGGTAGCGGGAGCCCCACAGATACGCAGTATTTT.

This clonotype was seen more than once but under ten times. This chain's CDR3 is CASSSSGGPNGELFF. The CDR3 region has the DNA TGTGCCAGCAGCTCTTCGGGAGGGCCTAACGGGGAGCTGTTTTTT. The J gene is TRBJ2-2, the V gene TRBV7-2; 8 bases match TRBD2. The CDR3 is made up of 15 amino acids. From germline, CDR1 is SGHTA and CDR2 FQGNSA. The V gene end was trimmed by 4 bases and the J gene end by 7 bases; junction bases not matched to a gene: 8.

This chain connects TRBV20-1 to TRBJ2-1, with TRBD2 matching 10 bases. The junction had 8 bases not matched to a gene; V was cut back by 3 bases and J by 3 bases. The CDR3 extends over 16 amino acids. The V gene's germline CDR1 is DFQATT and CDR2 SNEGSKA (reference sequence). CDR3 residues: CSARGVRLAGYNEQFF. The CDR3 DNA reads TGCAGTGCTAGGGGCGTCCGACTAGCGGGCTACAATGAGCAGTTCTTC.

There are many counts of this clonotype. This chain uses TRBV4-2 with TRBJ2-2, with 7 bases that match TRBD2. The CDR3 length is 18 residues. The junction had 13 bases not matched to a gene; V was cut back by 2 bases and J by 4 bases. Looked up from germline, CDR1 is LGHNA and CDR2 is YNFKEQ. CDR3 in DNA: TGTGCCAGCAGCCAAAGTCATGGGGGGGTCGGGAGCACCGGGGAGCTGTTTTTT. It specifies CASSQSHGGVGSTGELFF.

In this sample, this clonotype turned up a few times. The rearrangement links TRBV4-3 to TRBJ2-7; 9 bases line up with TRBD1. Germline values: CDR1 LGHNA, CDR2 YSLEER. The CDR3 runs to 16 residues. V dropped 1 base and J dropped 3; count of bases not matched to a gene: 7. CDR3 nucleotide sequence: TGCGCCAGCAGCCAAGCGCCGGGACAGGGTCTCTACGAGCAGTACTTC. As protein: CASSQAPGQGLYEQYF.

Worth noting for this clonotype: A much bigger clone sits one base away, suggesting this may be a read error. The genes are TRBV7-6 and TRBJ2-2; tentative D call: TRBD1 (5 bases). The CDR3 runs 16 residues. Germline V CDR1 and CDR2: SGHVS, FNYEAQ. CDR3: CVSSLVAGLNTGELFF. In DNA form, the CDR3 reads TGTGTCAGCAGCTTAGTTGCAGGGCTGAACACCGGGGAGCTGTTTTTT.

DNA of the CDR3: TGTGCCACCAGTGACCCTGACAGATTGGAGACCCAGTACTTC. It yields the protein CATSDPDRLETQYF. This chain connects TRBV24-1 to TRBJ2-5; a weak D match, TRBD1 (5 bases). Germline CDR1 and CDR2: KGHDR and SFDVKD. CDR3 length equals 14 residues. Trimming removed 4 bases from V and 5 bases from J, with 13 bases in between.

This clonotype was found many times. This rearrangement joins TRBV11-2 to TRBJ2-7; D might be TRBD1 (7 bases). The V end was cut by 5 bases, the J end by 6 bases, with 17 bases between. The CDR3 sequence is 14 residues long. The germline V gene encodes CDR1 SGHAT and CDR2 FQNNGV. The CDR3: CASSVFRQGGEQYF. CDR3 DNA: TGTGCCAGCAGCGTATTCAGACAGGGAGGCGAGCAGTACTTC.